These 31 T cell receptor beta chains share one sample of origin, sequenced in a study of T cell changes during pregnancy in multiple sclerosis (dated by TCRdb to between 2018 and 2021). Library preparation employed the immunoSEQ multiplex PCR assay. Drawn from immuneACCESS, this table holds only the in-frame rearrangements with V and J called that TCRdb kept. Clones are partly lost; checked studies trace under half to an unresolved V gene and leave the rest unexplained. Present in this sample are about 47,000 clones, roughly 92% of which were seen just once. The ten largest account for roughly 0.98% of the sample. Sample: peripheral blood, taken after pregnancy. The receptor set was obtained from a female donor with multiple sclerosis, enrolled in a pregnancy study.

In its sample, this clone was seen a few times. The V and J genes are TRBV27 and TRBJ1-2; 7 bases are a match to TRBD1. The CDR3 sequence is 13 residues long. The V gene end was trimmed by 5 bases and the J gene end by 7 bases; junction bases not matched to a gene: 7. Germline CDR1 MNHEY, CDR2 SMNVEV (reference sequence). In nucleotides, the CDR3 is TGTGCCAGCAGTCCTCAGGGGGAGGCTGGCTACACCTTC. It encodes CASSPQGEAGYTF.

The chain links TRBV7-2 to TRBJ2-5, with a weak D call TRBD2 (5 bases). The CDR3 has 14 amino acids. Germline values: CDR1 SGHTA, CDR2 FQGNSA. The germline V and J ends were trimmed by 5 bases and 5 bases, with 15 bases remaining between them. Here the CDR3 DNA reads TGTGCCAGCAGCCCTAGACCGGGATCGGAGACCCAGTACTTC. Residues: CASSPRPGSETQYF.

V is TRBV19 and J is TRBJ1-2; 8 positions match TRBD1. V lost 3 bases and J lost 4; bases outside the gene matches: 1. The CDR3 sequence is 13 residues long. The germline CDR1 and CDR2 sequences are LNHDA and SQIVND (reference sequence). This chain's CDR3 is CASSIGTGYGYTF. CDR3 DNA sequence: TGTGCCAGTAGTATCGGGACAGGCTATGGCTACACCTTC.

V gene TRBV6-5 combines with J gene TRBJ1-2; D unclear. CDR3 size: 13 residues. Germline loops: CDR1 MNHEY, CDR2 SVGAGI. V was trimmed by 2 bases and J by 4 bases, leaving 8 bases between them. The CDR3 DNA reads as TGTGCCAGCAGTTACCAGACGGGCTATGGCTACACCTTC. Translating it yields CASSYQTGYGYTF.

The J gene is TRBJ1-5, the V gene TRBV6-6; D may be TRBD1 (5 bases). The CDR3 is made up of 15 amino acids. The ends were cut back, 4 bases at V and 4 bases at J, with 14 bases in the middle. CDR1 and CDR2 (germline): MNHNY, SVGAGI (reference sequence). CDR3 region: CASSFADMPNQPQHF. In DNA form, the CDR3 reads TGTGCCAGCAGTTTTGCGGACATGCCAAATCAGCCCCAGCATTTT.

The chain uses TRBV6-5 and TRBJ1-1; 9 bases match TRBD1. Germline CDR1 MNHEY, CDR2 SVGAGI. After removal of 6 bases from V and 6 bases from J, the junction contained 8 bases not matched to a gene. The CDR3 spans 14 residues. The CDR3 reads CASRSTGGSAEAFF. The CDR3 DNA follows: TGTGCCAGCAGATCGACAGGGGGTAGCGCTGAAGCTTTCTTT.

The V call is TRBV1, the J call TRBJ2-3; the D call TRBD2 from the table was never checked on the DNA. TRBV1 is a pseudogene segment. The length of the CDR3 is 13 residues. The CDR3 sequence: CTSSQGTGTSLYF. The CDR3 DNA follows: TGCACCAGCAGCCAAGGGACCGGGACTAGCCTGTATTTT.

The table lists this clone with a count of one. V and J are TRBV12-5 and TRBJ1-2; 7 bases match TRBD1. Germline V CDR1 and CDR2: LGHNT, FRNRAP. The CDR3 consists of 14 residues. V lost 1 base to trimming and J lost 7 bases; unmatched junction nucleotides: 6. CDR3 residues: CASGLAHRGGGYTF. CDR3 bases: TGTGCTAGTGGTTTGGCACACAGGGGCGGTGGCTACACCTTC.

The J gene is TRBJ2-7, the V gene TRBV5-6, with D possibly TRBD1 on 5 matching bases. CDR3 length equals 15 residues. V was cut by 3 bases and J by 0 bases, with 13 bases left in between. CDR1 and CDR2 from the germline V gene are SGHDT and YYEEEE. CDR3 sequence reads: CASSSLGQGSYEQYF. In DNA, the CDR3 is TGTGCCAGCAGCTCCCTCGGCCAGGGCTCCTACGAGCAGTACTTC. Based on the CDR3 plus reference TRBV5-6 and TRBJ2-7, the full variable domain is DAGVTQSPTHLIKTRGQQVTLRCSPKSGHDTVSWYQQALGQGPQFIFQYYEEEERQRGNFPDRFSGHQFPNYSSELNVNALLLGDSALYLCASSSLGQGSYEQYFGPGTRLTVT.

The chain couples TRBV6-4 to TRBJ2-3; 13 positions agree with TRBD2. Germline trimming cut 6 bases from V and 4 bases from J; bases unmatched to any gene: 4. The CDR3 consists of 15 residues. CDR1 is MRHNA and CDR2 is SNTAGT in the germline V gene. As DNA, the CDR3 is TGTGCCAGCAGGGACACTAGCGGGGGGGCAGATACGCAGTATTTT. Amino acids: CASRDTSGGADTQYF.

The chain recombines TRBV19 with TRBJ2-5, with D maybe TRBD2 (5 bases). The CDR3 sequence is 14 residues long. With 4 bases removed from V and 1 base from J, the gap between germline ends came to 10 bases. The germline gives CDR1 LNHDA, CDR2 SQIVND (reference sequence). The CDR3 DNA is TGTGCCAGTAGTAGAGCGGATCTCCAAGAGACCCAGTACTTC. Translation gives CASSRADLQETQYF.

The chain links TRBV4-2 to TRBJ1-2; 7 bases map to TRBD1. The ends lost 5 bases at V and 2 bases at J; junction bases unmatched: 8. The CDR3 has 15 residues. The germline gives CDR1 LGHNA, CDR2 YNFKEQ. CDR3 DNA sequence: TGTGCCAGCAGCTTGCGGGACAGCCCCAACTATGGCTACACCTTC. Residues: CASSLRDSPNYGYTF.

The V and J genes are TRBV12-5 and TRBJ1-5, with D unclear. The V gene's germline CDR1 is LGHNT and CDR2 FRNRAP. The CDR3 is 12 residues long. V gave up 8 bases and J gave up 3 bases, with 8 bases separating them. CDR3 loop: CASSQDNQPQHF. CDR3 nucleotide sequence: TGTGCTAGTAGCCAGGACAATCAGCCCCAGCATTTT.

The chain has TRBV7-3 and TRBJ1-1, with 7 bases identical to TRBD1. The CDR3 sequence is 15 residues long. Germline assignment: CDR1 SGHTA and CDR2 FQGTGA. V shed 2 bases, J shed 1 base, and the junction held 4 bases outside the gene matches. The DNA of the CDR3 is TGTGCCAGCAGCTTACTACAGGGGCGGAACACTGAAGCTTTCTTT. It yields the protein CASSLLQGRNTEAFF.

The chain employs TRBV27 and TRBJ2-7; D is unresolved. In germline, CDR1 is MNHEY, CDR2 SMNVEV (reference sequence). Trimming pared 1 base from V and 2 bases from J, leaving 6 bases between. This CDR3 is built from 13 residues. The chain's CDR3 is CASSLFPAYEQYF. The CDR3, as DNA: TGTGCCAGCAGTTTATTTCCGGCCTACGAGCAGTACTTC.

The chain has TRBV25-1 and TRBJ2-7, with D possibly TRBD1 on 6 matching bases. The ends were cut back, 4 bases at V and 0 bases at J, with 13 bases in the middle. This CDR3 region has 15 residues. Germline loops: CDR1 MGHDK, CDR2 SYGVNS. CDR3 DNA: TGTGCCAGCAGTGTGACAGGAGGATTCTCCTACGAGCAGTACTTC. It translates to CASSVTGGFSYEQYF.

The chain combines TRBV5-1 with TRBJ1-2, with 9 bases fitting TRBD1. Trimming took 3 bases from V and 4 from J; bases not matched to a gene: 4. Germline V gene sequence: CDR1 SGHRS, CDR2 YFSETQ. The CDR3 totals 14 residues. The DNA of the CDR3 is TGCGCCAGCAGCTCGGGACAGGGCAGCTATGGCTACACCTTC. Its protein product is CASSSGQGSYGYTF.

CDR3 loop: CASIESRAGYSNQPQHF. The CDR3 nucleotides read TGTGCCAGTATCGAAAGTCGAGCAGGATATAGCAATCAGCCCCAGCATTTT. The chain uses TRBV19 and TRBJ1-5; the D is unclear. There are 17 residues in the CDR3. V was pared by 7 bases and J by 0 bases, with 19 bases between. CDR1 and CDR2 from the germline V gene are LNHDA and SQIVND (reference sequence).

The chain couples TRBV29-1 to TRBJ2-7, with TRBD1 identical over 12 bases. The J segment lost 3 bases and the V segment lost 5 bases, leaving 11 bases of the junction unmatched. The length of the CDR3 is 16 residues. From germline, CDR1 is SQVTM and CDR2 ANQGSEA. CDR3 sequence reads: CSVSGTGGEDRYEQYF. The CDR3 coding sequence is TGCAGCGTTAGTGGGACAGGGGGCGAAGATCGCTACGAGCAGTACTTC.

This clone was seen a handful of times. In DNA form, the CDR3 reads TGTGCCAGTATGGGGACAGCGAATCTCTATGGCTACACCTTC. As protein: CASMGTANLYGYTF. The chain combines TRBV19 with TRBJ1-2; TRBD1 agrees at 7 bases. The CDR3 has 14 amino acids. Losses at the gene ends were 7 bases for V and 4 bases for J; bases not matched to a gene: 9. The germline CDR1 and CDR2 sequences are LNHDA and SQIVND (reference sequence).

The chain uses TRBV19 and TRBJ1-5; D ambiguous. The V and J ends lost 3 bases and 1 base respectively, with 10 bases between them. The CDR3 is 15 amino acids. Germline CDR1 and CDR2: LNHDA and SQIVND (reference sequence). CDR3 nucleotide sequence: TGTGCCAGTAGTATGCGGACGGGGAGCAATCAGCCCCAGCATTTT. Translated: CASSMRTGSNQPQHF.

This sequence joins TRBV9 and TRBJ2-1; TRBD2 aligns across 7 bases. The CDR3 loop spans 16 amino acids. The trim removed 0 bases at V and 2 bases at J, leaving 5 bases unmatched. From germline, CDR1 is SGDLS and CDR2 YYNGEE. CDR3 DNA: TGTGCCAGCAGCGTAGACAAGCGGGGACCCTACAATGAGCAGTTCTTC. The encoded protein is CASSVDKRGPYNEQFF. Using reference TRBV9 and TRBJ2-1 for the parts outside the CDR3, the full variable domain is DSGVTQTPKHLITATGQRVTLRCSPRSGDLSVYWYQQSLDQGLQFLIQYYNGEERAKGNILERFSAQQFPDLHSELNLSSLELGDSALYFCASSVDKRGPYNEQFFGPGTRLTVL.

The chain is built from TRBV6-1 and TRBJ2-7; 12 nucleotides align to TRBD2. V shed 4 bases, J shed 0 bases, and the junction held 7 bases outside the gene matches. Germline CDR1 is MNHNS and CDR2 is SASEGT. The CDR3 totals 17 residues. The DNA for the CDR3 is TGTGCCAGCAGTGTAACTAGCGGGGGGTCGAGCTCCTACGAGCAGTACTTC. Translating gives CASSVTSGGSSSYEQYF.

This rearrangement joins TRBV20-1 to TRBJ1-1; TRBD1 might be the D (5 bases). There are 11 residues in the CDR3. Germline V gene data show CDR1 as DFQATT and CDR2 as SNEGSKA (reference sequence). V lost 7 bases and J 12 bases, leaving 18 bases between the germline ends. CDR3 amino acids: CSVPTAKATFF. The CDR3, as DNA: TGCAGTGTACCGACAGCAAAGGCCACTTTCTTT.

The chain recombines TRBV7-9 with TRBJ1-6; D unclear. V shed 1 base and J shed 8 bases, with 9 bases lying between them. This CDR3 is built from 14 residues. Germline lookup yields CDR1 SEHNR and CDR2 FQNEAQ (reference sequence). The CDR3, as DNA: TGTGCCAGCAGCTTAGGGAACCGGGATTCACCCCTCCACTTT. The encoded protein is CASSLGNRDSPLHF. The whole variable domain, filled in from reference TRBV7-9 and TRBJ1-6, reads DTGVSQNPRHKITKRGQNVTFRCDPISEHNRLYWYRQTLGQGPEFLTYFQNEAQLEKSRLLSDRFSAERPKGSFSTLEIQRTEQGDSAMYLCASSLGNRDSPLHFGNGTRLTVT.

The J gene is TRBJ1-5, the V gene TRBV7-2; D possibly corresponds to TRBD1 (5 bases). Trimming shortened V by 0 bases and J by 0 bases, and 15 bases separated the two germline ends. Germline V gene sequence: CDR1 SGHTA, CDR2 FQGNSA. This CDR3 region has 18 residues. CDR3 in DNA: TGTGCCAGCAGCTTAGCGGGCCCGACAGCATATAGCAATCAGCCCCAGCATTTT. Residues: CASSLAGPTAYSNQPQHF.

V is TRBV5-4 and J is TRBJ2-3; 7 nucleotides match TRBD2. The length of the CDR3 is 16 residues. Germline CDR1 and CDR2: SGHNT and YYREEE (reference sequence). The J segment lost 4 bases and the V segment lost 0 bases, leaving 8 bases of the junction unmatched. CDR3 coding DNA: TGTGCCAGCAGCTTGGCCCCGACTAGCCCCCCAGATACGCAGTATTTT. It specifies CASSLAPTSPPDTQYF.

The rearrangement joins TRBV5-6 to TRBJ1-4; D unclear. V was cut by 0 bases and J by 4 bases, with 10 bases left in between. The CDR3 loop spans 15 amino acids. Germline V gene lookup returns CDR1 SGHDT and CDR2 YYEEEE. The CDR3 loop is CASSLGPVRNEKLFF. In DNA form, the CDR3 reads TGTGCCAGCAGCTTGGGTCCCGTTCGTAATGAAAAACTGTTTTTT.

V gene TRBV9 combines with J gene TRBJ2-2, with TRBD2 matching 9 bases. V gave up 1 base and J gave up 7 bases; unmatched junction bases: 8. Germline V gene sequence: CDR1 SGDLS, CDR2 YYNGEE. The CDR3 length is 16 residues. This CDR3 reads CASSVFSAGGHGELFF. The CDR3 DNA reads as TGTGCCAGCAGCGTATTTTCAGCGGGGGGCCACGGGGAGCTGTTTTTT.

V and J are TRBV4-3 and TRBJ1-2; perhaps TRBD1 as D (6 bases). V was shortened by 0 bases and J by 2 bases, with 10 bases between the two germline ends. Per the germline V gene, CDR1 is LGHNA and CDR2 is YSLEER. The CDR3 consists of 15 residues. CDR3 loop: CASSQDSGQNYGYTF. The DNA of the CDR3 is TGCGCCAGCAGCCAAGACAGTGGACAGAACTATGGCTACACCTTC.

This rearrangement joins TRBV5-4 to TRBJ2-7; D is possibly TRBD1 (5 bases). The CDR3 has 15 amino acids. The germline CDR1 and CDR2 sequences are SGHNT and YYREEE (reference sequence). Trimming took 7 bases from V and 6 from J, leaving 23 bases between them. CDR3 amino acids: CASADRGRSRFEQYF. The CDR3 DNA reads TGTGCCAGCGCTGATAGGGGCAGGTCACGGTTCGAGCAGTACTTC.